Presented here are 20 T cell receptor beta chains from one specimen sequenced in a study of blood T cell repertoires in COVID-19. Measured with immunoSEQ multiplex PCR; TCRdb has only the in-frame clones, and not every one. Among approximately 200,000 clones, about 93% were seen once, and the ten largest hold roughly 0.76%. Sequenced: peripheral blood. The source is a man between 25 and 39 years old with COVID-19, enrolled during active disease.

The rearrangement uses TRBV11-2 and TRBJ1-2; TRBD1 matches at 7 bases. The CDR3 extends over 15 amino acids. The V and J ends lost 0 bases and 8 bases, in that order; junction bases with no gene match: 9. Germline V gene data show CDR1 as SGHAT and CDR2 as FQNNGV. The CDR3 coding sequence is TGTGCCAGCAGCTTAGACCACAAGGGGGCCAGGGGCTACACCTTC. Translation: CASSLDHKGARGYTF.

The chain has TRBV2 and TRBJ2-7; 13 bases match TRBD2. Germline V lookup: CDR1 SNHLY, CDR2 FYNNEI. The CDR3 is made up of 17 amino acids. V gave up 8 bases and J gave up 5 bases; unmatched junction bases: 15. This chain's CDR3 is CASSQGLAGAPSNEQYF. The DNA of the CDR3 is TGTGCCAGCTCCCAAGGACTAGCGGGGGCTCCGAGTAACGAGCAGTACTTC.

V usage is TRBV6-2 or TRBV6-3 and J usage is TRBJ2-7; 7 nucleotides agree with TRBD2. With V trimmed by 0 bases and J by 3 bases, 2 bases remained unmatched. Germline assignment: CDR1 MNHEY and CDR2 SVGEGT. This CDR3 is 14 amino acids long. DNA for the CDR3: TGTGCCAGCAGTTACTCGACGGGGGGCTACGAGCAGTACTTC. Its translation: CASSYSTGGYEQYF.

This rearrangement joins TRBV10-1 to TRBJ1-6; D is uncertain. CDR1 is WNHNN, CDR2 SYGVQD, per germline (reference sequence). Trimming pared 3 bases from V and 6 bases from J, leaving 6 bases between. CDR3 length: 13 residues. The CDR3, as DNA: TGCGCCAGCAGTGAAACAGTTAATTCACCCCTCCACTTT. Protein product: CASSETVNSPLHF.

In DNA form, the CDR3 reads TGCGCCAGCAGCCCAGGGGACTATGGCTACACCTTC. Translated, it gives CASSPGDYGYTF. The V gene is TRBV5-1, the J gene TRBJ1-2, with a weak D call TRBD1 (6 bases). V dropped 4 bases and J dropped 3 bases, with 7 bases sitting between them. Germline CDR1 and CDR2: SGHRS and YFSETQ. The CDR3 is 12 residues long.

The chain uses TRBV27 and TRBJ1-2; 8 bases are a match to TRBD1. Germline CDR1 and CDR2: MNHEY and SMNVEV (reference sequence). The junction had 5 bases not matched to a gene; V was cut back by 4 bases and J by 4 bases. This CDR3 has 14 residues. The CDR3 nucleotides are TGTGCCAGCAGTTCGCCCGGACAGGGCTATGGCTACACCTTC. Residues: CASSSPGQGYGYTF.

The chain employs TRBV9 and TRBJ2-3; 15 bases fit TRBD2. V shed 3 bases, J shed 1 base, and the junction held 12 bases outside the gene matches. Germline V gene sequence: CDR1 SGDLS, CDR2 YYNGEE. This CDR3 comprises 20 residues. CDR3 coding DNA: TGTGCCAGCAGCGCCGGACTAGCGGGGGGGCCGGTTGGGGGCACAGATACGCAGTATTTT. Protein: CASSAGLAGGPVGGTDTQYF.

This chain joins TRBV6-5 and TRBJ1-1, with 8 bases identical to TRBD1. From germline, CDR1 is MNHEY and CDR2 SVGAGI. This CDR3 comprises 14 residues. With 10 bases clipped from V and 1 base from J, the junction kept 8 bases outside the gene matches. The CDR3 sequence is CATKLQGGNTEAFF. Here the CDR3 DNA reads TGTGCCACTAAGTTACAGGGGGGGAACACTGAAGCTTTCTTT.

The chain joins TRBV7-3 to TRBJ1-6; D unclear. Between the trimmed V and J ends, which lost 6 bases and 10 bases, there was a span of 13 bases. The CDR3 runs 13 residues. Germline V CDR1 and CDR2: SGHTA, FQGTGA. CDR3: CASSPNGYSPLHF. CDR3 bases: TGTGCCAGCAGTCCAAACGGGTACTCACCCCTCCACTTT.

This chain uses TRBV11-3 with TRBJ2-2, with 7 bases lining up with TRBD1. CDR1 and CDR2 from the germline V gene are SGHNT and YENEEA. CDR3 length: 15 residues. Trimming took 5 bases from V and 0 from J; bases not matched to a gene: 3. The CDR3 reads CASSAGTANTGELFF. CDR3 nucleotide sequence: TGTGCCAGCAGCGCCGGGACAGCGAACACCGGGGAGCTGTTTTTT.

The gene calls are TRBV5-6 and TRBJ2-2; 12 bases map to TRBD1. Germline CDR1 reads SGHDT; CDR2 reads YYEEEE. V lost 4 bases, J lost 2 bases, and 6 bases stayed unmatched. The CDR3 is 17 residues long. CDR3 residues: CASSTPGQGANTGELFF. For the CDR3, the DNA is TGTGCCAGCAGCACGCCGGGACAGGGGGCAAACACCGGGGAGCTGTTTTTT.

This chain uses TRBV6-6 with TRBJ2-3; D possibly corresponds to TRBD1 (5 bases). In germline, CDR1 is MNHNY, CDR2 SVGAGI (reference sequence). V lost 2 bases and J 4 bases, leaving 10 bases between the germline ends. This CDR3 region has 14 residues. The chain's CDR3 is CASSYRQGSDTQYF. CDR3 nucleotide sequence: TGTGCCAGCAGTTACAGGCAGGGATCAGATACGCAGTATTTT.

V usage is TRBV12-3 or TRBV12-4 and J usage is TRBJ1-2, with D possibly being TRBD1 (5 bases). This CDR3 has 13 residues. Trimming left V 0 bases short and J 8 bases short, with 10 bases between. Here the CDR3 DNA reads TGTGCCAGCAGTTTAGCGGGGCCGCAGGGCTACACCTTC. Protein sequence: CASSLAGPQGYTF.

The table lists this clone with a count of one. The CDR3 DNA reads as TGCGCCAGCAGCCAAGAACAAACAGGGAAGGGACCTATCGATTACTATGGCTACACCTTC. Translation: CASSQEQTGKGPIDYYGYTF. This chain joins TRBV4-1 and TRBJ1-2, with D possibly being TRBD1 (6 bases). The CDR3 is 20 amino acids. Looked up from germline, CDR1 is MGHRA and CDR2 is YSYEKL. V was cut by 0 bases and J by 3 bases, with 26 bases left in between.

This chain links TRBV20-1 with TRBJ2-3, with D unresolved. This CDR3 spans 11 amino acids. Germline values: CDR1 DFQATT, CDR2 SNEGSKA (reference sequence). V was pared by 4 bases and J by 6 bases, with 8 bases between. The CDR3 region is CSATASDTQYF. The DNA of the CDR3 is TGCAGTGCTACCGCTAGTGATACGCAGTATTTT.

This chain joins TRBV10-2 and TRBJ2-3; 7 bases agree with TRBD2. The CDR3 consists of 13 residues. Trimming at V came to 8 bases and at J to 2 bases, leaving 4 bases not matched to a gene. Per germline, CDR1 WSHSY and CDR2 SAAADI. The CDR3 protein is CASGLADTDTQYF. The CDR3 coding sequence is TGCGCCAGCGGGCTAGCGGACACAGATACGCAGTATTTT.

J is TRBJ2-3 and V is TRBV4-1, with 12 nucleotides matching TRBD1. Germline V CDR1 and CDR2: MGHRA, YSYEKL. V lost 4 bases to trimming and J lost 7 bases; unmatched junction nucleotides: 12. The CDR3 spans 17 residues. The CDR3 nucleotides are TGCGCCAGCAGCCGAGCCCCTGGGGACAGGGGGCCCAATACGCAGTATTTT. It encodes CASSRAPGDRGPNTQYF.

The chain recombines TRBV19 with TRBJ2-2; 7 bases match TRBD2. The CDR3 extends over 15 amino acids. The trim removed 4 bases at V and 3 bases at J, leaving 5 bases unmatched. CDR1 LNHDA and CDR2 SQIVND come from the germline V gene (reference sequence). The CDR3 DNA reads TGTGCCAGTAGTAAAACGGGACTATACACCGGGGAGCTGTTTTTT. Translated, it gives CASSKTGLYTGELFF.

The chain links TRBV20-1 to TRBJ2-1; D is undetermined. The V end was cut by 3 bases, the J end by 0 bases, with 9 bases between. The CDR3 is made up of 14 amino acids. In germline, CDR1 is DFQATT, CDR2 SNEGSKA (reference sequence). For the CDR3, the DNA is TGCAGTGCTAGTCCAGCGAGCTCCTACAATGAGCAGTTCTTC. It translates to CSASPASSYNEQFF.

The rearrangement uses TRBV12-3 or TRBV12-4 and TRBJ1-4; D is ambiguous. V lost 5 bases, J lost 1 base, and 5 bases lay in between. This CDR3 is 13 amino acids long. The CDR3 DNA follows: TGTGCCAGCAGTAGAGAAACTAATGAAAAACTGTTTTTT. This gives the protein CASSRETNEKLFF.